This note documents a single T cell receptor beta chain sequence. Its cognate antigen is unknown. This table comes from immunoSEQ multiplex PCR, and its TCRdb copy is limited to in-frame clones, with some not included. Altogether about 2.5 million clones are present, around 93% being singletons, with the ten largest covering 0.37%. The CDR3 runs to 14 residues. Trimming took off 4 bases at V and 7 bases at J, with 14 bases between the two ends. Germline values: CDR1 SGHRS, CDR2 YFSETQ. The sample comes from a study of shared clonotypes between healthy human individuals. Study findings and constraints: Four donors shared about 4.5% of their naive CD4 clonotypes. The represented genetic and exposure-history diversity was limited by the small number of donors. Sequencing depth was a factor that was expected to affect clonotype sharing among donors.

HIV-negative, healthy adults without recent acute infections or vaccinations were the donors. This chain joins TRBV5-1 and TRBJ1-4; D not resolved. This receptor was obtained from a young man in good health. Some clones in this sample may be carry-over from other donors' samples. The specimen sequenced was naive CD4+ T cells from PBMCs. Indicated subset: CD45RA+ positively selected. CDR3 sequence reads: CASSVEIPGEKLFF. In DNA, the CDR3 is TGCGCCAGCAGCGTCGAAATCCCGGGTGAAAAACTGTTTTTT. Drawing the rest from reference TRBV5-1 and TRBJ1-4, the complete variable domain is KAGVTQTPRYLIKTRGQQVTLSCSPISGHRSVSWYQQTPGQGLQFLFEYFSETQRNKGNFPGRFSGRQFSNSRSEMNVSTLELGDSALYLCASSVEIPGEKLFFGSGTQLSVL.